This T cell receptor (beta chain) was recorded in a study of OX40 agonist ivuxolimab in advanced cancers. From germline, CDR1 is KGHSH and CDR2 LQKENI. This CDR3 contains 13 residues. The germline V and J ends were trimmed by 4 bases and 4 bases, with 8 bases remaining between them. Sequencing used immunoSEQ multiplex PCR; TCRdb keeps in-frame clones, though not all of them. The table shows around 60,000 clones, with approximately 83% occurring only once. The chain has TRBV18 and TRBJ2-1; no definite D call. Here the sequenced sample was CD4+ or CD8+ T cells sorted from blood, taken in a trial of the OX40 agonist ivuxolimab. This clonotype originated in an adult with an advanced solid tumor such as melanoma, head and neck, liver or kidney cancer. The CDR3 loop reads CASSRRGYNEQFF. DNA of the CDR3: TGTGCCAGCTCACGCCGAGGATACAATGAGCAGTTCTTC.